A single sample is the source of the 27 T cell receptor beta chains below, sequenced in a study of T cell changes during pregnancy in multiple sclerosis. Produced via immunoSEQ multiplex PCR; TCRdb's table is partial and in-frame only. The repertoire consists of about 49,000 clones, with more than 85% occurring once and the leading ten covering more than 0.85%. The sequences come from peripheral blood, collected after pregnancy. These receptor sequences come from a female donor with multiple sclerosis, enrolled in a pregnancy study.

V usage is TRBV19 and J usage is TRBJ1-2, with D unresolved. The ends were cut back, 0 bases at V and 8 bases at J, with 13 bases in the middle. The CDR3 extends over 14 amino acids. Germline V gene lookup returns CDR1 LNHDA and CDR2 SQIVND (reference sequence). CDR3 amino acids: CASSIDDRLWGYTF. The CDR3 bases are TGTGCCAGTAGTATAGACGACCGACTTTGGGGCTACACCTTC.

The V gene is TRBV6-4, the J gene TRBJ2-1; 12 nucleotides match TRBD2. Per the germline V gene, CDR1 is MRHNA and CDR2 is SNTAGT. CDR3 size: 15 residues. V lost 5 bases, J lost 8 bases, and 7 bases stayed unmatched. The CDR3 nucleotides read TGTGCCAGCAGTAAACTAGCGGGGGGCGAGGATGAGCAGTTCTTC. Its protein is CASSKLAGGEDEQFF.

In its sample, this clone is medium-sized (0.01 to 0.1%). The CDR3 reads CATSRGGVSGVDEQYF. The CDR3 nucleotides are TGTGCCACCAGCAGAGGGGGGGTATCGGGAGTTGACGAGCAGTACTTC. This rearrangement joins TRBV15 to TRBJ2-7, with D possibly TRBD2 on 6 matching bases. The germline V gene encodes CDR1 LNHNV and CDR2 YYDKDF (reference sequence). CDR3 length: 16 residues. The V gene lost 1 base and the J gene lost 5 bases, with 18 bases spanning the gap.

The J gene is TRBJ2-3, the V gene TRBV15, with a weak D call TRBD2 (6 bases). Trimming took off 3 bases at V and 0 bases at J, with 13 bases between the two ends. The CDR3 covers 16 residues. Germline CDR1 LNHNV, CDR2 YYDKDF (reference sequence). The CDR3 protein is CATSRRRGGSTDTQYF. The CDR3 coding sequence is TGTGCCACCAGCAGGAGGCGGGGCGGGAGCACAGATACGCAGTATTTT. Drawing the rest from reference TRBV15 and TRBJ2-3, the complete variable domain is DAMVIQNPRYQVTQFGKPVTLSCSQTLNHNVMYWYQQKSSQAPKLLFHYYDKDFNNEADTPDNFQSRRPNTSFCFLDIRSPGLGDTAMYLCATSRRRGGSTDTQYFGPGTRLTVL.

CDR3 protein: CASSVETTPSSGNTIYF. The DNA of the CDR3 is TGTGCCAGCAGCGTAGAGACTACCCCGAGCTCTGGAAACACCATATATTTT. The chain links TRBV9 to TRBJ1-3; D gene uncertain. Germline V gene data show CDR1 as SGDLS and CDR2 as YYNGEE. V lost 0 bases and J 0 bases, leaving 13 bases between the germline ends. The CDR3 length is 17 residues.

The chain is built from TRBV19 and TRBJ2-5; the match to TRBD2 covers 8 bases. Germline CDR1 reads LNHDA; CDR2 reads SQIVND (reference sequence). This CDR3 comprises 14 residues. The V segment lost 7 bases and the J segment 5 bases; nucleotides outside the gene matches: 9. The CDR3 here is CASKAGGAGETQYF. The CDR3 DNA reads TGTGCCAGTAAGGCCGGGGGGGCCGGGGAGACCCAGTACTTC.

The CDR3 sequence: CAIGSTGGAVGELFF. Written as DNA, the CDR3 is TGTGCCATCGGCTCGACAGGGGGCGCGGTCGGGGAGCTGTTTTTT. The chain recombines TRBV10-3 with TRBJ2-2; the match to TRBD1 covers 10 bases. V lost 8 bases to trimming and J lost 7 bases; unmatched junction nucleotides: 10. This CDR3 spans 15 amino acids. The germline CDR1 and CDR2 sequences are ENHRY and SYGVKD.

This chain connects TRBV5-6 to TRBJ1-6; D remains unclear. V shed 3 bases and J shed 4 bases, with 14 bases lying between them. CDR1 and CDR2 (germline): SGHDT, YYEEEE. This CDR3 is 16 amino acids long. CDR3 nucleotides: TGTGCCAGCAGCTCCCTGGGCGGGGTTTATAATTCACCCCTCCACTTT. It is translated as CASSSLGGVYNSPLHF. Combining the CDR3 with reference TRBV5-6 and TRBJ1-6 gives the whole variable domain DAGVTQSPTHLIKTRGQQVTLRCSPKSGHDTVSWYQQALGQGPQFIFQYYEEEERQRGNFPDRFSGHQFPNYSSELNVNALLLGDSALYLCASSSLGGVYNSPLHFGNGTRLTVT.

The chain uses TRBV5-5 and TRBJ1-1; the D gene is possibly TRBD1 (5 bases). Deletions cut 3 bases from V and 1 base from J, with 22 bases between. Germline V gene lookup returns CDR1 SGHKS and CDR2 YYEKEE (reference sequence). This CDR3 has 18 residues. CDR3 coding DNA: TGTGCCAGCAGCTCGACGGGGGTTACACAGAATAAGAACACTGAAGCTTTCTTT. It yields the protein CASSSTGVTQNKNTEAFF.

The chain carries TRBV19 and TRBJ1-5; possible D gene TRBD1, 5 bases. Germline loops: CDR1 LNHDA, CDR2 SQIVND (reference sequence). Trimming removed 3 bases at V and 6 bases at J, with 15 bases between. The CDR3 length is 15 residues. CDR3 sequence (DNA): TGTGCCAGTAGTATTATGCGGGGGTTGGGTCAGCCCCAGCATTTT. This encodes CASSIMRGLGQPQHF. The full variable domain, rest sourced from reference TRBV19 and TRBJ1-5, is DGGITQSPKYLFRKEGQNVTLSCEQNLNHDAMYWYRQDPGQGLRLIYYSQIVNDFQKGDIAEGYSVSREKKESFPLTVTSAQKNPTAFYLCASSIMRGLGQPQHFGDGTRLSIL.

This clone appeared a single time. The rearrangement uses TRBV5-6 and TRBJ2-2, with 10 positions matching TRBD2. This CDR3 has 16 residues. Germline CDR1 and CDR2: SGHDT and YYEEEE. Losses at the gene ends were 4 bases for V and 6 bases for J; bases not matched to a gene: 9. The CDR3 here is CASSVSGTSAAGELFF. The CDR3 DNA reads TGTGCCAGCAGCGTCTCCGGGACTAGCGCCGCCGGGGAGCTGTTTTTT. The complete variable domain, with remaining parts taken from reference TRBV5-6 and TRBJ2-2, reads DAGVTQSPTHLIKTRGQQVTLRCSPKSGHDTVSWYQQALGQGPQFIFQYYEEEERQRGNFPDRFSGHQFPNYSSELNVNALLLGDSALYLCASSVSGTSAAGELFFGEGSRLTVL.

The chain carries TRBV10-3 and TRBJ1-6, with TRBD1 matching 7 bases. Germline lookup yields CDR1 ENHRY and CDR2 SYGVKD. After removal of 0 bases from V and 7 bases from J, the junction contained 3 bases not matched to a gene. This CDR3 is 15 amino acids long. The CDR3 loop is CAISESTGRNSPLHF. CDR3 bases: TGTGCCATCAGTGAGTCGACAGGGAGAAATTCACCCCTCCACTTT.

This clone was counted a single time. The rearrangement links TRBV7-9 to TRBJ1-1; 11 nucleotides line up with TRBD1. CDR1 is SEHNR, CDR2 FQNEAQ, per germline (reference sequence). The trim removed 1 base at V and 2 bases at J, leaving 3 bases unmatched. The CDR3 is 16 residues long. As DNA, the CDR3 is TGTGCCAGCAGCTTAGGGGACAGGGGGAGAAACACTGAAGCTTTCTTT. Translated, it gives CASSLGDRGRNTEAFF.

The chain couples TRBV18 to TRBJ1-2, with 7 bases fitting TRBD1. V lost 3 bases to trimming and J lost 2 bases; unmatched junction nucleotides: 6. This CDR3 is built from 15 residues. The germline V gene encodes CDR1 KGHSH and CDR2 LQKENI. The CDR3 loop is CASSPRQGPNYGYTF. In nucleotides, the CDR3 is TGTGCCAGCTCACCCCGACAGGGTCCCAACTATGGCTACACCTTC.

J is TRBJ1-2 and V is TRBV19, with a possible D match to TRBD1 (6 bases). Trimming removed 3 bases at V and 5 bases at J, with 10 bases between. In germline, CDR1 is LNHDA, CDR2 SQIVND (reference sequence). The CDR3 contains 13 residues. The CDR3 loop reads CASSIRQEYGYTF. CDR3 nucleotide sequence: TGTGCCAGTAGTATCCGACAGGAGTATGGCTACACCTTC.

The chain couples TRBV18 to TRBJ1-1; tentatively, D is TRBD1 (5 bases). Germline CDR1 reads KGHSH; CDR2 reads LQKENI. This CDR3 is 14 amino acids long. Trimming stripped 3 bases from V and 4 bases from J, with 12 bases between. CDR3 nucleotide sequence: TGTGCCAGCTCACCGGACATTCGAAGCACTGAAGCTTTCTTT. Protein: CASSPDIRSTEAFF.

The gene calls are TRBV6-5 and TRBJ2-2; TRBD2 is a possible D gene (5 bases). The CDR3 has 15 amino acids. The germline V gene encodes CDR1 MNHEY and CDR2 SVGAGI. V lost 8 bases to trimming and J lost 5 bases, with 18 bases between them. For the CDR3, the DNA is TGTGCCAGCTCGCCCCGTCCCCGCGGGACCGGGGAGCTGTTTTTT. Residues: CASSPRPRGTGELFF.

V and J are TRBV25-1 and TRBJ2-7; TRBD2 aligns across 7 bases. CDR3 length: 14 amino acids. J lost 3 bases, V lost 1 base, and 3 bases had no gene match. CDR1 is MGHDK and CDR2 is SYGVNS in the germline V gene. CDR3 sequence reads: CASSESGGIYEQYF. Written as DNA, the CDR3 is TGTGCCAGCAGTGAATCGGGAGGAATCTACGAGCAGTACTTC.

The chain carries TRBV6-5 and TRBJ1-1, with TRBD1 as a possible D gene (5 bases). CDR1 is MNHEY and CDR2 is SVGAGI in the germline V gene. V gave up 6 bases and J gave up 1 base, with 15 bases separating them. The CDR3 runs to 15 residues. CDR3 sequence reads: CASRSEWTSNTEAFF. The CDR3 nucleotides are TGTGCCAGCAGGTCGGAATGGACATCGAACACTGAAGCTTTCTTT.

The genes are TRBV2 and TRBJ1-1, with 7 bases aligning to TRBD1. Germline values: CDR1 SNHLY, CDR2 FYNNEI. The CDR3 covers 16 residues. V lost 5 bases and J lost 1; bases outside the gene matches: 10. The CDR3 loop is CASSPRGPAPNTEAFF. CDR3 nucleotide sequence: TGTGCCAGCAGTCCTAGGGGGCCCGCCCCGAACACTGAAGCTTTCTTT.

The chain employs TRBV14 and TRBJ2-3; D uncertain. Trimming removed 2 bases from V and 2 bases from J, with 8 bases in between. This CDR3 spans 14 amino acids. The germline CDR1 and CDR2 sequences are SGHDN and FVKESK. Here the CDR3 reads CASSQPRHTDTQYF. In DNA, the CDR3 is TGTGCCAGCAGCCAACCAAGACACACAGATACGCAGTATTTT.

This chain joins TRBV7-7 and TRBJ2-5, with 7 bases fitting TRBD2. The CDR3 totals 16 residues. Per the germline V gene, CDR1 is SSHAT and CDR2 is FNYEAQ (reference sequence). V trimming: 7 bases; J trimming: 2 bases; junction bases outside the gene matches: 13. The CDR3 region has the DNA TGTGCCAGCATCAATCGTCCAGGGAGGGGTCAAGAGACCCAGTACTTC. Amino acid sequence: CASINRPGRGQETQYF.

This chain uses TRBV5-1 with TRBJ2-3, with 7 nucleotides matching TRBD2. This CDR3 has 17 residues. The junction had 9 bases not matched to a gene; V was cut back by 0 bases and J by 2 bases. The V gene's germline CDR1 is SGHRS and CDR2 YFSETQ. The CDR3: CASSLASGGVYTDTQYF. The DNA for the CDR3 is TGCGCCAGCAGCTTGGCCAGTGGGGGGGTTTACACAGATACGCAGTATTTT.

The chain recombines TRBV25-1 with TRBJ2-7, with D possibly being TRBD2 (5 bases). The germline V gene encodes CDR1 MGHDK and CDR2 SYGVNS. Trimming cost V 1 base and J 2 bases, with 9 bases left between them. The CDR3 is made up of 14 amino acids. Here the CDR3 DNA reads TGTGCCAGCAGTGAATCTAGGACTCCCTACGAGCAGTACTTC. Protein sequence: CASSESRTPYEQYF.

This rearrangement joins TRBV30 to TRBJ1-2; 8 bases are a match to TRBD1. The CDR3 has 14 residues. Per germline, CDR1 GTSNPN and CDR2 SVGIG (reference sequence). V lost 5 bases, J lost 8 bases, and 13 bases stayed unmatched. CDR3: CAWARDRSLTGYTF. The CDR3 nucleotides read TGTGCCTGGGCCAGGGACAGGTCGCTGACGGGCTACACCTTC.

The chain carries TRBV27 and TRBJ2-6; a weak D match, TRBD1 (6 bases). V dropped 3 bases and J dropped 2 bases, with 17 bases sitting between them. The CDR3 consists of 18 residues. CDR1 is MNHEY and CDR2 is SMNVEV in the germline V gene (reference sequence). The CDR3 DNA follows: TGTGCCAGCAGTTTCTTACAGGGTGCCCTGCCTGGGGCCAACGTCCTGACTTTC. It translates to CASSFLQGALPGANVLTF.

This clone is a singleton in its sample. This chain uses TRBV7-2 with TRBJ2-1; D gene unclear. The ends were cut back, 0 bases at V and 3 bases at J, with 12 bases in the middle. Looked up from germline, CDR1 is SGHTA and CDR2 is FQGNSA. The CDR3 loop spans 16 amino acids. Written as DNA, the CDR3 is TGTGCCAGCAGCTTAGCGGCTACGACTGTCTACAATGAGCAGTTCTTC. It codes for CASSLAATTVYNEQFF.